The next 20 T cell receptor beta chains were all read from a single sample in a study of long-term antiretroviral therapy in people with HIV. Sequencing used immunoSEQ v3.0 at survey level. Sequencing was performed with immunoSEQ multiplex PCR; in TCRdb, only in-frame clones are kept and a portion is missing. The data contain tens of thousands of clones, over 80% of them singletons. This specimen consisted of unsorted PBMCs, obtained about 4.3 years after starting antiretroviral therapy. These receptor sequences come from a man aged 25-45 years with HIV.

The genes are TRBV5-1 and TRBJ1-3; 7 bases are a match to TRBD1. V shed 0 bases, J shed 2 bases, and the junction held 5 bases outside the gene matches. The CDR3 totals 16 residues. Germline assignment: CDR1 SGHRS and CDR2 YFSETQ. CDR3 in amino acids: CASSLDRGSAGNTIYF. The CDR3 DNA sequence: TGCGCCAGCAGCTTGGACAGGGGTTCGGCTGGAAACACCATATATTTT.

V and J are TRBV21-1 and TRBJ1-4; TRBD1 is the table's D call and was not checked against the DNA. TRBV21-1 is described as a pseudogene. This CDR3 is 13 amino acids long. This chain's CDR3 is CASRDSSNEKLFF. The CDR3 DNA follows: TGTGCCAGCCGTGACAGTTCTAATGAAAAACTGTTTTTT.

This sequence joins TRBV19 and TRBJ2-6; D not resolved. This CDR3 has 17 amino acids. Trimming removed 1 base at V and 2 bases at J, with 12 bases between. In germline, CDR1 is LNHDA, CDR2 SQIVND (reference sequence). CDR3 region: CASSIGTPRAGANVLTF. The CDR3 DNA sequence: TGTGCCAGTAGTATAGGGACCCCCCGGGCTGGGGCCAACGTCCTGACTTTC.

This rearrangement joins TRBV9 to TRBJ1-4; D is unclear. V lost 4 bases and J lost 7, with 8 bases in between. The CDR3 totals 12 residues. Germline CDR1 reads SGDLS; CDR2 reads YYNGEE. Here the CDR3 reads CASSPDGEKLFF. The CDR3 DNA is TGTGCCAGCAGCCCAGACGGTGAAAAACTGTTTTTT.

The chain uses TRBV5-4 and TRBJ2-3, with no clear D. CDR1 is SGHNT, CDR2 YYREEE, per germline (reference sequence). The CDR3 extends over 15 amino acids. With 0 bases removed from V and 0 bases from J, the gap between germline ends came to 8 bases. CDR3 loop: CASSLDYISTDTQYF. DNA of the CDR3: TGTGCCAGCAGCTTGGACTACATAAGCACAGATACGCAGTATTTT.

This rearrangement joins TRBV30 to TRBJ1-1; 7 nucleotides align to TRBD1. Germline values: CDR1 GTSNPN, CDR2 SVGIG (reference sequence). J lost 0 bases, V lost 0 bases, and 7 bases had no gene match. The CDR3 length is 16 residues. The CDR3, as DNA: TGTGCCTGGAGTGTTTGGTCAGGGGGTTTGAACACTGAAGCTTTCTTT. Translation: CAWSVWSGGLNTEAFF.

The chain couples TRBV10-3 to TRBJ1-2; 9 bases are shared with TRBD1. CDR3 length equals 16 residues. CDR1 and CDR2 (germline): ENHRY, SYGVKD. V trimming: 0 bases; J trimming: 4 bases; junction bases outside the gene matches: 6. CDR3 loop: CAISESAPDRGYGYTF. The DNA for the CDR3 is TGTGCCATCAGTGAGTCCGCCCCGGACAGGGGCTATGGCTACACCTTC.

The V call is TRBV5-1, the J call TRBJ1-1; D ambiguous. Germline V lookup: CDR1 SGHRS, CDR2 YFSETQ. V gave up 1 base and J gave up 4 bases, with 2 bases separating them. The CDR3 is made up of 11 amino acids. CDR3 loop: CASSLSTEAFF. CDR3 in DNA: TGCGCCAGCAGCTTGAGCACTGAAGCTTTCTTT.

The rearrangement joins TRBV5-5 to TRBJ1-5, with D uncertain. Trimming took off 0 bases at V and 1 base at J, with 5 bases between the two ends. Per the germline V gene, CDR1 is SGHKS and CDR2 is YYEKEE (reference sequence). The CDR3 covers 14 residues. The CDR3 DNA reads TGTGCCAGCAGCTTGGTCGCCAGCAATCAGCCCCAGCATTTT. Translation: CASSLVASNQPQHF.

V gene TRBV6-4 combines with J gene TRBJ2-3; 9 bases are shared with TRBD1. Germline V gives CDR1 MRHNA, CDR2 SNTAGT. V lost 0 bases to trimming and J lost 6 bases; unmatched junction nucleotides: 7. CDR3 length: 16 residues. The CDR3 sequence is CASSDSPGQGGDTQYF. The CDR3 bases are TGTGCCAGCAGTGACTCTCCGGGACAGGGTGGGGATACGCAGTATTTT.

V is TRBV5-6 and J is TRBJ2-7; possibly TRBD2 for D (6 bases). In germline, CDR1 is SGHDT, CDR2 YYEEEE. V was pared by 1 base and J by 0 bases, with 8 bases between. CDR3 length: 14 residues. The CDR3 spells CASSLRGNSYEQYF. The CDR3 DNA reads as TGTGCCAGCAGCTTGCGCGGGAACTCCTACGAGCAGTACTTC.

The chain joins TRBV5-1 to TRBJ2-5, with 7 bases aligning to TRBD2. With V trimmed by 0 bases and J by 0 bases, 8 bases remained unmatched. The CDR3 spans 17 residues. Germline V lookup: CDR1 SGHRS, CDR2 YFSETQ. The CDR3: CASSLGSSGAYQETQYF. In nucleotides, the CDR3 is TGCGCCAGCAGCTTGGGGTCTAGCGGAGCGTACCAAGAGACCCAGTACTTC.

The chain has TRBV27 and TRBJ2-7, with 8 bases identical to TRBD2. The CDR3 sequence is 15 residues long. Trimming took 1 base from V and 1 from J; bases not matched to a gene: 3. Germline values: CDR1 MNHEY, CDR2 SMNVEV (reference sequence). The chain's CDR3 is CASSLWAGGSYEQYF. CDR3 nucleotides: TGTGCCAGCAGTTTATGGGCGGGGGGTTCCTACGAGCAGTACTTC.

A single count supports this clone. The chain uses TRBV5-1 and TRBJ2-5; TRBD1 aligns across 7 bases. Per germline, CDR1 SGHRS and CDR2 YFSETQ. The CDR3 is 14 amino acids. V was clipped by 4 bases and J by 1 base; unmatched bases: 4. The CDR3 bases are TGCGCCAGCAGCCCAGGGACAGCCCAAGAGACCCAGTACTTC. Protein: CASSPGTAQETQYF.

The chain carries TRBV14 and TRBJ2-7; D gene ambiguous. The germline V and J ends were trimmed by 0 bases and 5 bases, with 8 bases remaining between them. This CDR3 is built from 13 residues. CDR1 and CDR2 (germline): SGHDN, FVKESK. This CDR3 reads CASSQDNTHEQYF. CDR3 nucleotides: TGTGCCAGCAGCCAAGATAATACCCACGAGCAGTACTTC.

CDR3: CASSELTSSYNEQFF. The DNA of the CDR3 is TGTGCCAGCAGTGAACTCACTAGCTCCTACAATGAGCAGTTCTTC. The chain has TRBV6-1 and TRBJ2-1, with D possibly being TRBD2 (5 bases). The length of the CDR3 is 15 residues. Germline V CDR1 and CDR2: MNHNS, SASEGT. V was shortened by 2 bases and J by 0 bases, with 8 bases between the two germline ends.

The CDR3 bases are TGTGCCTGGAGTTTCCAGTCCTCAACCACAGATACGCAGTATTTT. This sequence encodes CAWSFQSSTTDTQYF. This chain links TRBV30 with TRBJ2-3; the D is unclear. The germline V and J ends were trimmed by 2 bases and 2 bases, with 14 bases remaining between them. The CDR3 covers 15 residues. Germline V CDR1 and CDR2: GTSNPN, SVGIG (reference sequence).

Comments on this clone: Relative to the germline gene, one junction end is altered; a read error may explain this. The CDR3 region has the DNA TGTGCCAGCAGTTACTCCCACGAGCAGTACTTC. This translates into CASSYSHEQYF. The chain couples TRBV6-5 to TRBJ2-7; D is unclear. CDR1 and CDR2 (germline): MNHEY, SVGAGI. This CDR3 contains 11 residues.

This clone was counted between two and nine times. The chain carries TRBV6-4 and TRBJ2-1; 8 nucleotides match TRBD2. CDR1 and CDR2 (germline): MRHNA, SNTAGT. CDR3 size: 14 residues. V trimming: 2 bases; J trimming: 8 bases; junction bases outside the gene matches: 5. The CDR3 nucleotides read TGTGCCAGCAGTGACGGGACTAGTGGGTATGAGCAGTTCTTC. Translated: CASSDGTSGYEQFF.

The chain recombines TRBV18 with TRBJ1-1, with 8 bases fitting TRBD1. The J segment lost 3 bases and the V segment lost 3 bases, leaving 12 bases of the junction unmatched. CDR3 size: 17 residues. Germline-derived CDR1 and CDR2 are KGHSH and LQKENI. CDR3 DNA: TGTGCCAGCTCACCTAGCCGCGGACAGGGCCTGCACACTGAAGCTTTCTTT. Amino acid sequence: CASSPSRGQGLHTEAFF.